Each of the 7 T cell receptor beta chains below was sequenced from the same sample in a study of cytomegalovirus exposure and HLA in healthy donors. PCR employed 60 Vbeta and 13 Jbeta primers. The assay was immunoSEQ multiplex PCR, and TCRdb's table has in-frame clones only and misses some. This repertoire shows tens of thousands of clones, less than 75% found once; its top ten account for 7.5% to 8%. The sequenced sample consisted of PBMCs. The receptors derive from a man aged 40-50 years in good health and CMV-seropositive.

This chain connects TRBV4-1 to TRBJ2-5, with D perhaps matching TRBD1 (6 bases). V shed 2 bases and J shed 4 bases, with 17 bases lying between them. There are 16 residues in the CDR3. Germline lookup yields CDR1 MGHRA and CDR2 YSYEKL. In nucleotides, the CDR3 is TGCGCCAGCAGCCAACTTGTCTCCGGGACACGAGAGACCCAGTACTTC. Its protein product is CASSQLVSGTRETQYF.

The chain combines TRBV6-5 with TRBJ1-2; 11 nucleotides align to TRBD1. V shed 2 bases and J 4 bases; nucleotides not matched to a gene: 0. Per the germline V gene, CDR1 is MNHEY and CDR2 is SVGAGI. CDR3 length equals 14 residues. The CDR3, as DNA: TGTGCCAGCAGTTACGGACAGGGGGCCTATGGCTACACCTTC. Its translation is CASSYGQGAYGYTF.

This chain links TRBV27 with TRBJ2-3; 7 bases are a match to TRBD2. Per germline, CDR1 MNHEY and CDR2 SMNVEV (reference sequence). The CDR3 runs to 16 residues. V was clipped by 5 bases and J by 3 bases; unmatched bases: 11. The CDR3: CASSPPGGHGTDTQYF. CDR3 in DNA: TGTGCCAGCAGTCCCCCGGGGGGTCACGGGACAGATACGCAGTATTTT.

The chain recombines TRBV27 with TRBJ2-7; a possible D gene is TRBD2 (5 bases). V lost 5 bases, J lost 0 bases, and 17 bases lay in between. CDR3 length: 16 amino acids. Germline CDR1 is MNHEY and CDR2 is SMNVEV (reference sequence). CDR3 nucleotide sequence: TGTGCCAGCAGTCGCCGCTTGGGAACTAGCTCCTACGAGCAGTACTTC. Its protein is CASSRRLGTSSYEQYF.

The J gene is TRBJ1-5, the V gene TRBV25-1, with a weak D call TRBD1 (5 bases). Germline loops: CDR1 MGHDK, CDR2 SYGVNS. Trimming pared 2 bases from V and 7 bases from J, leaving 15 bases between. This CDR3 has 15 residues. The CDR3 here is CASSERVGVGQPQHF. The DNA for the CDR3 is TGTGCCAGCAGTGAAAGGGTAGGGGTCGGACAGCCCCAGCATTTT.

The J gene is TRBJ1-4, the V gene TRBV30; a possible D gene is TRBD1 (5 bases). In germline, CDR1 is GTSNPN, CDR2 SVGIG (reference sequence). The germline V and J ends were trimmed by 2 bases and 8 bases, with 12 bases remaining between them. This CDR3 contains 13 residues. CDR3 nucleotides: TGTGCCTGGAGTACCCGGACAAGAGAAAAACTGTTTTTT. This translates into CAWSTRTREKLFF.

V usage is TRBV6-1 and J usage is TRBJ1-2; tentatively, D is TRBD1 (5 bases). CDR1 and CDR2 (germline): MNHNS, SASEGT. This CDR3 is built from 15 residues. V was shortened by 4 bases and J by 8 bases, with 20 bases between the two germline ends. The CDR3 DNA follows: TGTGCCAGCAGTGGAAGGGGCTCAATAAGATGGGGCTACACCTTC. As protein: CASSGRGSIRWGYTF.